The 29 T cell receptor beta chains reported below all come from one sample, sequenced in a study of Ad26.COV2.S vaccination and SARS-CoV-2 variants. Treatment: some 19 received Ad26.COV2.S at low or high dose, single or two shots; about five received placebo; per-sample allocation not given. The samples were gathered on day 63 after the first injection of vaccine or placebo. Using immunoSEQ multiplex PCR, the repertoire was profiled, and TCRdb retains in-frame clones only, with some absent. The sample yields 350,000 to 600,000 clones, roughly nine tenths seen once. Here the sequenced sample was peripheral blood, taken in a trial of Ad26.COV2.S vaccine versus placebo. The receptors were gathered from a person aged 18-65 years who received the Ad26.COV2.S COVID-19 vaccine or a placebo.

The chain has TRBV6-1 and TRBJ1-5; possibly TRBD1 for D (5 bases). Trimming shortened V by 0 bases and J by 0 bases, and 9 bases separated the two germline ends. The germline V gene has CDR1 MNHNS and CDR2 SASEGT. The CDR3 extends over 16 amino acids. CDR3 DNA: TGTGCCAGCAGTGAAGCGGGGCAATATAGCAATCAGCCCCAGCATTTT. As protein: CASSEAGQYSNQPQHF.

About this clone: Additional DNA sequences in this sample encode the identical CDR3. The rearrangement links TRBV11-1 to TRBJ2-2; D unclear. This CDR3 comprises 15 residues. Deletions cut 1 base from V and 4 bases from J, with 10 bases between. Germline loops: CDR1 SGHAT, CDR2 FQDESV (reference sequence). CDR3 in amino acids: CASSLVHPPTGELFF. Written as DNA, the CDR3 is TGTGCCAGCAGCTTAGTGCACCCACCCACCGGGGAGCTGTTTTTT.

For the CDR3, the DNA is TGTGCCAGCACCGTAGGGGACAGGGAAGACACTGAAGCTTTCTTT. Encoded protein: CASTVGDREDTEAFF. The V gene is TRBV2, the J gene TRBJ1-1, with TRBD1 identical over 9 bases. The CDR3 covers 15 residues. V was pared by 7 bases and J by 3 bases, with 9 bases of the junction left unmatched. CDR1 and CDR2 (germline): SNHLY, FYNNEI.

The genes are TRBV6-1 and TRBJ1-1; the match to TRBD1 covers 9 bases. The junction had 5 bases not matched to a gene; V was cut back by 3 bases and J by 9 bases. The CDR3 consists of 13 residues. Germline V lookup: CDR1 MNHNS, CDR2 SASEGT. Written as DNA, the CDR3 is TGTGCCAGCAGTGAGCGGGACAGGGTGCAAGCTTTCTTT. This translates into CASSERDRVQAFF.

This clone occurred once. V usage is TRBV2 and J usage is TRBJ1-3; 7 positions match TRBD1. Germline CDR1 is SNHLY and CDR2 is FYNNEI. There are 13 residues in the CDR3. Unmatched junction bases numbered 5, after V lost 10 bases and J lost 2 bases. Here the CDR3 reads CATRGQTGNTIYF. DNA for the CDR3: TGTGCCACGCGGGGACAGACTGGAAACACCATATATTTT.

DNA for the CDR3: TGTGCCAGCAGCCAACCTTTTCAGGGGAACACTGAAGCTTTCTTT. Protein product: CASSQPFQGNTEAFF. The J gene is TRBJ1-1, the V gene TRBV4-2; a possible D gene is TRBD1 (5 bases). The CDR3 totals 15 residues. V lost 2 bases and J 1 base, leaving 11 bases between the germline ends. Germline V lookup: CDR1 LGHNA, CDR2 YNFKEQ.

A word on this clone: The germline gene is not matched at one end of the junction; a read error may be the cause. The chain employs TRBV19 and TRBJ1-4; no clear D. This CDR3 has 19 residues. Germline V lookup: CDR1 LNHDA, CDR2 SQIVND (reference sequence). The CDR3, as DNA: TGTGCCAGCAGTATCTCGGCGGGATTAGGGCTGGGTGGGAGGAAAAAACTGTTTTTT. Translating it yields CASSISAGLGLGGRKKLFF.

V gene TRBV7-9 combines with J gene TRBJ1-1; no firm D call. Germline values: CDR1 SEHNR, CDR2 FQNEAQ (reference sequence). The ends were cut back, 5 bases at V and 1 base at J, with 8 bases in the middle. CDR3 length equals 13 residues. DNA of the CDR3: TGTGCCAGCAGCCTGGAGTCGAACACTGAAGCTTTCTTT. It translates to CASSLESNTEAFF. The variable domain in full, completed from reference TRBV7-9 and TRBJ1-1, reads DTGVSQNPRHKITKRGQNVTFRCDPISEHNRLYWYRQTLGQGPEFLTYFQNEAQLEKSRLLSDRFSAERPKGSFSTLEIQRTEQGDSAMYLCASSLESNTEAFFGQGTRLTVV.

The chain uses TRBV7-2 and TRBJ1-2, with D possibly matching TRBD1 (6 bases). The CDR3 length is 16 residues. V dropped 3 bases and J dropped 0 bases, with 14 bases sitting between them. Per the germline V gene, CDR1 is SGHTA and CDR2 is FQGNSA. The CDR3 loop is CASSFGQISANYGYTF. CDR3 in DNA: TGTGCCAGCAGCTTCGGACAGATCTCAGCTAACTATGGCTACACCTTC.

This clone was counted only a few times. This sequence joins TRBV7-9 and TRBJ1-3; D possibly corresponds to TRBD1 (5 bases). The CDR3 is 16 residues long. Trimming removed 3 bases from V and 0 bases from J, with 12 bases in between. CDR1 is SEHNR and CDR2 is FQNEAQ in the germline V gene (reference sequence). CDR3 nucleotide sequence: TGTGCCAGCAGCTTTCCGGCGGGGCTCTCTGGAAACACCATATATTTT. Protein: CASSFPAGLSGNTIYF.

The genes are TRBV4-3 and TRBJ1-2, with unresolved D. The CDR3 runs to 15 residues. Trimming took off 3 bases at V and 2 bases at J, with 13 bases between the two ends. Germline CDR1 reads LGHNA; CDR2 reads YSLEER. The CDR3 loop is CASSHHANFNYGYTF. The CDR3 coding sequence is TGCGCCAGCAGCCATCATGCCAACTTCAACTATGGCTACACCTTC.

The chain employs TRBV11-1 and TRBJ2-1; unclear D gene. The CDR3 sequence is 13 residues long. Germline CDR1 SGHAT, CDR2 FQDESV (reference sequence). Deletions cut 1 base from V and 10 bases from J, with 11 bases between. CDR3 DNA sequence: TGTGCCAGCAGCTTAGAACAGTCAGGAGAGCAGTTCTTC. Translated, it gives CASSLEQSGEQFF.

The chain recombines TRBV7-9 with TRBJ1-4, with TRBD1 as a possible D gene (6 bases). Trimming took 4 bases from V and 0 from J, leaving 9 bases between them. Germline V CDR1 and CDR2: SEHNR, FQNEAQ (reference sequence). This CDR3 spans 15 amino acids. Here the CDR3 DNA reads TGTGCCAGCAGCTCCTGGACAGCAACTAATGAAAAACTGTTTTTT. Protein: CASSSWTATNEKLFF.

The chain recombines TRBV6-5 with TRBJ2-1, with D possibly being TRBD2 (5 bases). This CDR3 is built from 15 residues. Per the germline V gene, CDR1 is MNHEY and CDR2 is SVGAGI. V was pared by 3 bases and J by 5 bases, with 14 bases between. In nucleotides, the CDR3 is TGTGCCAGCAGTTATGATCGGGGTGGGGACAATGAGCAGTTCTTC. Translation gives CASSYDRGGDNEQFF.

This clone was counted once. The rearrangement joins TRBV27 to TRBJ2-1, with D unresolved. The V end was cut by 4 bases, the J end by 2 bases, with 9 bases between. Germline-derived CDR1 and CDR2 are MNHEY and SMNVEV (reference sequence). The CDR3 length is 14 residues. The CDR3 sequence is CASSSPLAYNEQFF. The CDR3 region has the DNA TGTGCCAGCAGTTCCCCTTTAGCCTACAATGAGCAGTTCTTC.

CDR3 loop: CASRVPGQGSYGYTF. DNA for the CDR3: TGTGCCAGCAGAGTCCCGGGACAGGGTTCCTATGGCTACACCTTC. The chain links TRBV5-6 to TRBJ1-2; 9 positions match TRBD1. Germline CDR1 and CDR2: SGHDT and YYEEEE. This CDR3 comprises 15 residues. Trimming cost V 5 bases and J 4 bases; bases outside gene matches: 9. The variable domain in full, completed from reference TRBV5-6 and TRBJ1-2, reads DAGVTQSPTHLIKTRGQQVTLRCSPKSGHDTVSWYQQALGQGPQFIFQYYEEEERQRGNFPDRFSGHQFPNYSSELNVNALLLGDSALYLCASRVPGQGSYGYTFGSGTRLTVV.

V usage is TRBV2 and J usage is TRBJ1-4, with a weak D call TRBD1 (6 bases). V was clipped by 5 bases and J by 5 bases, with 21 bases between them. Germline CDR1 is SNHLY and CDR2 is FYNNEI. The CDR3 covers 17 residues. CDR3 region: CASSPNAVGQLNEKLFF. CDR3 nucleotide sequence: TGTGCCAGCAGTCCAAATGCGGTAGGACAGCTAAATGAAAAACTGTTTTTT.

The rearrangement uses TRBV27 and TRBJ1-4; D possibly corresponds to TRBD1 (6 bases). The CDR3 sequence is 15 residues long. The V gene's germline CDR1 is MNHEY and CDR2 SMNVEV (reference sequence). V was clipped by 5 bases and J by 7 bases, with 17 bases between them. Here the CDR3 DNA reads TGTGCCAGCAGTCTTCGACCGGGGGCACCTGAAAAACTGTTTTTT. It specifies CASSLRPGAPEKLFF.

The genes are TRBV7-6 and TRBJ2-1; tentative D call: TRBD2 (6 bases). This CDR3 spans 17 amino acids. The V end was cut by 4 bases, the J end by 3 bases, with 19 bases between. Germline CDR1 is SGHVS and CDR2 is FNYEAQ. CDR3 nucleotides: TGTGCCAGCAGCTCCCCCCTGGAGGGGCGGGGCTACAATGAGCAGTTCTTC. The encoded protein is CASSSPLEGRGYNEQFF.

This chain uses TRBV9 with TRBJ1-2; 8 bases agree with TRBD1. Trimming took 4 bases from V and 4 from J; bases not matched to a gene: 9. Looked up from germline, CDR1 is SGDLS and CDR2 is YYNGEE. The CDR3 loop spans 15 amino acids. CDR3 DNA sequence: TGTGCCAGCAGCCACCAGGGACAGGAGGGCTATGGCTACACCTTC. Translation gives CASSHQGQEGYGYTF.

The chain carries TRBV6-5 and TRBJ2-5, with 9 bases aligning to TRBD1. CDR1 is MNHEY and CDR2 is SVGAGI in the germline V gene. The CDR3 spans 14 residues. Trimming removed 2 bases from V and 5 bases from J; junction bases left unmatched: 3. CDR3 protein: CASSYNGQGETQYF. The CDR3 DNA follows: TGTGCCAGCAGTTACAACGGACAGGGGGAGACCCAGTACTTC.

This clone was seen a few times. The chain combines TRBV7-2 with TRBJ2-2; TRBD1 might be the D (5 bases). Trimming left V 5 bases short and J 6 bases short, with 13 bases between. Germline V CDR1 and CDR2: SGHTA, FQGNSA. The CDR3 has 14 residues. For the CDR3, the DNA is TGTGCCAGCAGCCGGAACAAAGGGGCCGGGGAGCTGTTTTTT. This encodes CASSRNKGAGELFF.

The chain recombines TRBV11-2 with TRBJ2-5; TRBD2 matches at 8 bases. V lost 5 bases to trimming and J lost 5 bases; unmatched junction nucleotides: 4. From germline, CDR1 is SGHAT and CDR2 FQNNGV. The CDR3 is 13 residues long. CDR3 residues: CASSARTSETQYF. CDR3 bases: TGTGCCAGCAGCGCTCGGACTAGCGAGACCCAGTACTTC. Drawing the rest from reference TRBV11-2 and TRBJ2-5, the complete variable domain is EAGVAQSPRYKIIEKRQSVAFWCNPISGHATLYWYQQILGQGPKLLIQFQNNGVVDDSQLPKDRFSAERLKGVDSTLKIQPAKLEDSAVYLCASSARTSETQYFGPGTRLLVL.

This clone came up once. The rearrangement links TRBV30 to TRBJ2-3; TRBD1 agrees at 8 bases. V was pared by 0 bases and J by 4 bases, with 6 bases of the junction left unmatched. This CDR3 has 15 amino acids. In germline, CDR1 is GTSNPN, CDR2 SVGIG (reference sequence). In DNA form, the CDR3 reads TGTGCCTGGAGTGTACCCAGGGGGCTGGCAGATACGCAGTATTTT. Residues: CAWSVPRGLADTQYF.

The rearrangement joins TRBV6-1 to TRBJ1-2; D call uncertain. There are 14 residues in the CDR3. V was pared by 1 base and J by 7 bases, with 13 bases between. The germline V gene encodes CDR1 MNHNS and CDR2 SASEGT. The CDR3 DNA reads TGTGCCAGCAGTGAAGTTGCCGGGCCGGGTGGCTACACCTTC. Amino acid sequence: CASSEVAGPGGYTF.

The rearrangement uses TRBV6-5 and TRBJ2-5, with TRBD1 matching 10 bases. Trimming cost V 4 bases and J 5 bases; bases outside gene matches: 7. Looked up from germline, CDR1 is MNHEY and CDR2 is SVGAGI. CDR3 length: 15 amino acids. In DNA, the CDR3 is TGTGCCAGCAGTTCCGGACAGGGGGGATTGGAGACCCAGTACTTC. Residues: CASSSGQGGLETQYF.

This chain links TRBV11-2 with TRBJ1-2, with D maybe TRBD1 (5 bases). Germline V gene data show CDR1 as SGHAT and CDR2 as FQNNGV. Trimming took off 2 bases at V and 0 bases at J, with 10 bases between the two ends. This CDR3 region has 15 residues. CDR3 residues: CASSLSTGANYGYTF. The CDR3 coding sequence is TGTGCCAGCAGCTTAAGCACAGGAGCTAACTATGGCTACACCTTC.

V is TRBV28 and J is TRBJ1-6, with a tentative D call TRBD1 (5 bases). Trimming removed 5 bases from V and 3 bases from J, with 14 bases in between. In germline, CDR1 is MDHEN, CDR2 SYDVKM. This CDR3 has 16 amino acids. CDR3 sequence reads: CASSRWGGDYNSPLHF. CDR3 coding DNA: TGTGCCAGCAGTAGGTGGGGGGGGGACTATAATTCACCCCTCCACTTT.

The rearrangement uses TRBV7-8 and TRBJ2-7; the D gene could be TRBD1 or TRBD2 (5 bases each). The germline V gene encodes CDR1 SGHVS and CDR2 FQNEAQ. The V and J ends lost 5 bases and 0 bases respectively, with 29 bases between them. The CDR3 extends over 20 amino acids. CDR3 nucleotides: TGTGCCAGCAGCCGACTTATTGATGAGGTCGTGGGGGAAAACTCCTACGAGCAGTACTTC. Amino acids: CASSRLIDEVVGENSYEQYF.